The clone carrying this T cell receptor beta chain turned up a few times. Its antigen is currently unknown. From the RT-PCR reads, TCRdb called clonotypes with MiXCR, one entry per CDR3 protein. This sample has hundreds of thousands of distinct CDR3 sequences, with approximately 17% found just once. This sample is drawn from a study of response to subunit inactivated influenza vaccine. With 6 bases clipped from V and 9 bases from J, the junction kept 9 bases outside the gene matches. The CDR3 length is 15 residues. Study outcomes and limitations: That few new T cells are recruited by each seasonal influenza vaccination was the authors' suggestion.

The chain has TRBV12-3 or TRBV12-4 and TRBJ2-1; 12 nucleotides match TRBD2. The source of this sequence is a man between 45 and 60 years old who received an inactivated influenza vaccine. Source: PBMCs from blood, taken 5 days after vaccination. The CDR3 DNA follows: TGTGCCAGCAGCCCACTAGCGGGGGGATTGGGTGAGCAGTTCTTC. Translating gives CASSPLAGGLGEQFF.